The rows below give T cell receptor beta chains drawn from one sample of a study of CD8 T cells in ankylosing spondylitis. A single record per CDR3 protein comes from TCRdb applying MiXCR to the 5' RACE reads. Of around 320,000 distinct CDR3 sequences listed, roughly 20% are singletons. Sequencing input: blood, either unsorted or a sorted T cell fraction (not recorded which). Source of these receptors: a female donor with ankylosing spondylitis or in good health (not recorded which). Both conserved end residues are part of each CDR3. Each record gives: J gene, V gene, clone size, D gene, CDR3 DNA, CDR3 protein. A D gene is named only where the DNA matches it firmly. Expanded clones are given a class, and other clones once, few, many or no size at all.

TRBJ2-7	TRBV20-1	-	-	TGCAGTGCTAGAGATGGACGGGGTTACGAGCAGTACTTC	CSARDGRGYEQYF
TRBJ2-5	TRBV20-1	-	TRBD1	TGCAGTGCCCCCAGGGGGACACAAGAGACCCAGTACTTC	CSAPRGTQETQYF
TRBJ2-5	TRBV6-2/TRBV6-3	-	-	TGTGCCAGCTCCGGGACCCTCACGGAGACCCAGTACTTC	CASSGTLTETQYF
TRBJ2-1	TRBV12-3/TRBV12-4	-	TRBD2	TGTGCCAGCAGGATTAGCGGGGGACGTTTGGAGCAGTTCTTC	CASRISGGRLEQFF
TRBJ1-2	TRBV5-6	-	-	TGTGCCAGCAGCTTGTACCCCAGGGGCTATGGCTACACCTTC	CASSLYPRGYGYTF
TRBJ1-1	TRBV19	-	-	TGTGCCAGTAGTATGAATTCCAGGGCCGCTGAAGCTTTCTTT	CASSMNSRAAEAFF
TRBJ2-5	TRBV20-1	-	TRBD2	TGCAGTGCTAGCCCCTACTGGGGGAGGGCGGAAGAGACCCAGTACTTC	CSASPYWGRAEETQYF
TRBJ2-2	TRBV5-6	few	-	TGTGCCAGCAGCCTCGGGTCAGCTGCCGGGGAGCTGTTTTTT	CASSLGSAAGELFF
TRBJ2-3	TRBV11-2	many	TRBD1	TGTGCCAGCAGCTTAGAACAGGGGAGCACAGATACGCAGTATTTT	CASSLEQGSTDTQYF
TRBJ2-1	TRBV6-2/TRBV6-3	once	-	TGTGCCAGCAGTTACCCGGGACTTACGGGTTACAATGAGCAGTTCTTC	CASSYPGLTGYNEQFF
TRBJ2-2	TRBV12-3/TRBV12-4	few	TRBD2	TGTGCCAGCAGGACCCTTGGGGGCGGAGCGGGAGACACCGGGGAGCTGTTTTTT	CASRTLGGGAGDTGELFF